The 14 T cell receptor beta chains listed next were all sequenced from one sample in a study of T cell responses to AZD1222 COVID-19 vaccine. Sequencing was performed with immunoSEQ multiplex PCR; in TCRdb, only in-frame clones are kept and a portion is missing. The table lists some 200,000 clones, roughly 92% of them singletons. Specimen: peripheral blood, collected 28 days after the second AZD1222 dose. Receptor source: an adult who received the AZD1222 COVID-19 vaccine.

The V call is TRBV7-9, the J call TRBJ1-1; D gene unclear. The length of the CDR3 is 12 residues. V gave up 3 bases and J gave up 5 bases, with 7 bases separating them. Germline V gene data show CDR1 as SEHNR and CDR2 as FQNEAQ (reference sequence). The CDR3 here is CASSLVKTEAFF. The CDR3 coding sequence is TGTGCCAGCAGCTTGGTAAAAACTGAAGCTTTCTTT.

The V call is TRBV19, the J call TRBJ1-1; D is perhaps TRBD1 (6 bases). This CDR3 is 13 amino acids long. The germline V gene encodes CDR1 LNHDA and CDR2 SQIVND (reference sequence). The V end lost 6 bases, the J end lost 1 base, and 9 bases lay between the germline ends. The CDR3 loop reads CASSRGGNTEAFF. CDR3 in DNA: TGTGCCAGTAGCCGAGGGGGGAACACTGAAGCTTTCTTT.

The rearrangement uses TRBV30 and TRBJ1-3; the D gene is possibly TRBD1 (6 bases). Germline values: CDR1 GTSNPN, CDR2 SVGIG (reference sequence). The V gene lost 0 bases and the J gene lost 0 bases, with 6 bases spanning the gap. The length of the CDR3 is 14 residues. The DNA for the CDR3 is TGTGCCTGGAGTGTAGGGGGCTCTGGAAACACCATATATTTT. Translating it yields CAWSVGGSGNTIYF.

The V and J genes are TRBV7-9 and TRBJ1-1; no definite D call. The CDR3 is made up of 15 amino acids. Trimming left V 5 bases short and J 2 bases short, with 15 bases between. Germline lookup yields CDR1 SEHNR and CDR2 FQNEAQ (reference sequence). CDR3 in amino acids: CASSPRGIGNTEAFF. For the CDR3, the DNA is TGTGCCAGCAGCCCTAGAGGAATAGGAAACACTGAAGCTTTCTTT.

V is TRBV14 and J is TRBJ1-6; D remains unclear. The ends were cut back, 0 bases at V and 5 bases at J, with 8 bases in the middle. Germline V gene lookup returns CDR1 SGHDN and CDR2 FVKESK. This CDR3 comprises 15 residues. CDR3 protein: CASSQDLRNNSPLHF. CDR3 nucleotides: TGTGCCAGCAGCCAAGATCTTCGGAATAATTCACCCCTCCACTTT. Full variable domain (missing parts from reference TRBV14 and TRBJ1-6): EAGVTQFPSHSVIEKGQTVTLRCDPISGHDNLYWYRRVMGKEIKFLLHFVKESKQDESGMPNNRFLAERTGGTYSTLKVQPAELEDSGVYFCASSQDLRNNSPLHFGNGTRLTVT.

The chain couples TRBV29-1 to TRBJ2-3; 7 bases agree with TRBD1. This CDR3 has 13 amino acids. The V gene's germline CDR1 is SQVTM and CDR2 ANQGSEA. V was pared by 3 bases and J by 5 bases, with 5 bases of the junction left unmatched. CDR3 nucleotides: TGCAGCGTTGAGGGACAGCAGGGAGATACGCAGTATTTT. Translated: CSVEGQQGDTQYF.

The rearrangement uses TRBV18 and TRBJ1-1; the D gene is possibly TRBD1 (5 bases). This CDR3 has 12 amino acids. CDR1 KGHSH and CDR2 LQKENI come from the germline V gene. Deletions cut 3 bases from V and 9 bases from J, with 11 bases between. The CDR3 DNA reads TGTGCCAGCTCACCGCCGGGGCAACAAGCTTTCTTT. As protein: CASSPPGQQAFF.

The V and J genes are TRBV19 and TRBJ1-5; D unclear. CDR1 is LNHDA, CDR2 SQIVND, per germline (reference sequence). The V gene lost 5 bases and the J gene lost 6 bases, with 8 bases spanning the gap. CDR3 size: 12 residues. CDR3 region: CASSPQTQPQHF. The CDR3 DNA is TGTGCCAGTAGTCCCCAGACTCAGCCCCAGCATTTT.

This clone was observed once. This chain joins TRBV6-5 and TRBJ1-5, with 8 bases lining up with TRBD1. CDR3 length equals 15 residues. Trimming removed 5 bases from V and 3 bases from J; junction bases left unmatched: 6. CDR1 and CDR2 (germline): MNHEY, SVGAGI. The DNA of the CDR3 is TGTGCCAGCAGTAGGGACAGGACTCACAATCAGCCCCAGCATTTT. Translating gives CASSRDRTHNQPQHF.

This chain connects TRBV18 to TRBJ1-4; D unclear. The CDR3 is 17 amino acids. Trimming removed 4 bases at V and 0 bases at J, with 15 bases between. The germline V gene has CDR1 KGHSH and CDR2 LQKENI. The CDR3 nucleotides are TGTGCCAGCTCACGTCAAGGACTCTCTTCAACTAATGAAAAACTGTTTTTT. Encoded protein: CASSRQGLSSTNEKLFF. The complete variable domain, with remaining parts taken from reference TRBV18 and TRBJ1-4, reads NAGVMQNPRHLVRRRGQEARLRCSPMKGHSHVYWYRQLPEEGLKFMVYLQKENIIDESGMPKERFSAEFPKEGPSILRIQQVVRGDSAAYFCASSRQGLSSTNEKLFFGSGTQLSVL.

The V call is TRBV6-9, the J call TRBJ1-3; the match to TRBD1 covers 8 bases. CDR1 and CDR2 (germline): MNHGY, SVAAGI. The ends lost 6 bases at V and 5 bases at J; junction bases unmatched: 9. The length of the CDR3 is 15 residues. DNA for the CDR3: TGTGCCAGCAGGGGGACAGGCCCTAGAAGAAACACCATATATTTT. Translated, it gives CASRGTGPRRNTIYF.

V is TRBV5-6 and J is TRBJ1-5; D is unresolved. V dropped 3 bases and J dropped 8 bases, with 9 bases sitting between them. Germline-derived CDR1 and CDR2 are SGHDT and YYEEEE. The CDR3 contains 12 residues. The CDR3: CASSSPVEPQHF. The CDR3 DNA reads as TGTGCCAGCAGCTCCCCGGTAGAGCCCCAGCATTTT.

The chain joins TRBV6-4 to TRBJ2-3; D ambiguous. With 4 bases removed from V and 2 bases from J, the gap between germline ends came to 10 bases. This CDR3 has 14 amino acids. The germline CDR1 and CDR2 sequences are MRHNA and SNTAGT. The CDR3: CASSVGLSTDTQYF. In nucleotides, the CDR3 is TGTGCCAGCAGTGTTGGTCTATCCACAGATACGCAGTATTTT.

The chain recombines TRBV5-1 with TRBJ2-7; 8 nucleotides align to TRBD2. The V gene's germline CDR1 is SGHRS and CDR2 YFSETQ. The CDR3 loop spans 15 amino acids. Losses at the gene ends were 2 bases for V and 3 bases for J; bases not matched to a gene: 7. The CDR3 loop is CASSLDAGGNYEQYF. CDR3 in DNA: TGCGCCAGCAGCTTAGACGCGGGAGGCAACTACGAGCAGTACTTC.